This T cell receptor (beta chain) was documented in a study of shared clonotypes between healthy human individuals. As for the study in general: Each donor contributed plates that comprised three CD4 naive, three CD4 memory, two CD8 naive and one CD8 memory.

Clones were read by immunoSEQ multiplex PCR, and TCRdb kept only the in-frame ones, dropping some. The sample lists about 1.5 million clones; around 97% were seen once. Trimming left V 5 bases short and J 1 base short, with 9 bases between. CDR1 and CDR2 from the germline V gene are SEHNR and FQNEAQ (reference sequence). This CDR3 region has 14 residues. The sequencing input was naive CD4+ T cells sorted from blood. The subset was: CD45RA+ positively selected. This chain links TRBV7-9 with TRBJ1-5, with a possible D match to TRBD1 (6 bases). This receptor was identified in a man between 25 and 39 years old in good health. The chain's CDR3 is CASSPGDSNQPQHF. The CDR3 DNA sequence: TGTGCCAGCAGCCCAGGGGACAGCAATCAGCCCCAGCATTTT. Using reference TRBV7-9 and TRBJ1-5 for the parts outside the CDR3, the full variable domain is DTGVSQNPRHKITKRGQNVTFRCDPISEHNRLYWYRQTLGQGPEFLTYFQNEAQLEKSRLLSDRFSAERPKGSFSTLEIQRTEQGDSAMYLCASSPGDSNQPQHFGDGTRLSIL.